This entry is about one T cell receptor beta chain. Its antigen is unidentified. Trimming pared 4 bases from V and 4 bases from J, leaving 15 bases between. The CDR3 totals 14 residues. Germline CDR1 SGHDT, CDR2 YYEEEE. Lung cancer patients with chemo-refractory metastatic non-small-cell disease were given focal radiation plus CTLA-4 blockade with ipilimumab. These data originate in a study of radiotherapy plus CTLA-4 blockade in lung cancer. Study observations and caveats: Together with interferon-beta, which increased in serum after radiation, early dynamic changes in blood T cell clones were reportedly the best predictors of response.

Clones were read by immunoSEQ multiplex PCR, and TCRdb kept only the in-frame ones, dropping some. This table holds under 110,000 clones, about 85% found once. The receptor was derived from a human donor with non-small cell lung cancer that progressed on radiotherapy plus ipilimumab. Some clones in this sample may be carry-over from other donors' samples. The sequencing here drew on peripheral blood, taken from a patient treated with radiotherapy plus ipilimumab. The chain carries TRBV5-6 and TRBJ2-7; D is perhaps TRBD2 (7 bases). DNA of the CDR3: TGTGCCAGCAGCCTGTTCGGGGGGCGTTACGAGCAGTACTTC. Translating gives CASSLFGGRYEQYF.